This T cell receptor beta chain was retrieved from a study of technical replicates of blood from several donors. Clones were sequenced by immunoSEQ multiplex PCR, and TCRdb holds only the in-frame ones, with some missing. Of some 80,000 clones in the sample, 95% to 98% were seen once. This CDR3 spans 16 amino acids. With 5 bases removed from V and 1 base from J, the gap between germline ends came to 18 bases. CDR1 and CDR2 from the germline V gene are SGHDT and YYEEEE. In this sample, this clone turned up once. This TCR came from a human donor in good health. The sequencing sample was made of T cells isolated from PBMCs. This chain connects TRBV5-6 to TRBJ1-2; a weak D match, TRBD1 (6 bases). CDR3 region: CASSQAGEGGNYGYTF. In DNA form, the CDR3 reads TGTGCCAGCAGTCAGGCAGGGGAAGGAGGTAACTATGGCTACACCTTC.